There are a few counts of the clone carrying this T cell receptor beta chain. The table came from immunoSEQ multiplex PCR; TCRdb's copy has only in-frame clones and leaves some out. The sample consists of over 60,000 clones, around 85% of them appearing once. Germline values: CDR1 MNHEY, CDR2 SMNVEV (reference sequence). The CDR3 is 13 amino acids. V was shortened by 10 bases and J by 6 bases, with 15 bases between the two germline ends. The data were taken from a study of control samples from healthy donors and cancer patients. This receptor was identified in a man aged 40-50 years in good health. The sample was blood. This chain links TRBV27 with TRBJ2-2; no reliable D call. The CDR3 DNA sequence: TGTGCCACCGCCCCTAGTCGTCCCGGGGAGCTGTTTTTT. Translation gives CATAPSRPGELFF.